This TCR beta chain was recovered during a study of T cell therapy after organ transplantation. Looking at the study overall: Patients received a median of 1.92 x 10^8 CMV-specific T cells over 2 to 6 infusions.

Clones were read by immunoSEQ multiplex PCR, and TCRdb kept only the in-frame ones, dropping some. The sample carries 50,000 or so clones, 94% recorded once. As regards this clone: No antigen is known for it.

Looked up from germline, CDR1 is SGHNT and CDR2 is YENEEA. Trimming cost V 1 base and J 4 bases, with 8 bases left between them. The CDR3 loop spans 13 amino acids. Overall study results and limits: Nonresponders had marked pretherapy clonal expansions and little post-therapy change. Lower pretherapy CD8 clonality went with larger post-therapy fold change. Both transferred clonotypes and endogenous ones absent from products apparently reconstituted.

The receptor comes from a human patient who had received a solid organ transplant and had CMV disease. The chain links TRBV11-3 to TRBJ2-7; D is undetermined. The material was CD8+ T cells from blood, obtained before autologous CMV-specific T cell therapy. The CDR3 loop reads CASSLGERYEQYF. Here the CDR3 DNA reads TGTGCCAGCAGCTTAGGGGAAAGGTACGAGCAGTACTTC.